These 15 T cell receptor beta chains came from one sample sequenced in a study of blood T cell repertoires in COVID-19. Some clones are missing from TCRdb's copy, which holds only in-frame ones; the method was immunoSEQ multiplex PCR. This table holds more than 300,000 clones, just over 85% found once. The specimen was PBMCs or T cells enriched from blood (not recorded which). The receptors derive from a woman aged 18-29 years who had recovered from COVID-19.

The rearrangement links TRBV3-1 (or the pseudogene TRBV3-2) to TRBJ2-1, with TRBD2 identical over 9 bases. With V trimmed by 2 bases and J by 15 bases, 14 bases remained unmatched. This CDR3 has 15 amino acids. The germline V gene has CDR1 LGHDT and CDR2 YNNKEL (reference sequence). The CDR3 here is CASSQTRAGGQGWFF. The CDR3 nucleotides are TGTGCCAGCAGCCAAACTCGGGCGGGGGGGCAAGGTTGGTTCTTC.

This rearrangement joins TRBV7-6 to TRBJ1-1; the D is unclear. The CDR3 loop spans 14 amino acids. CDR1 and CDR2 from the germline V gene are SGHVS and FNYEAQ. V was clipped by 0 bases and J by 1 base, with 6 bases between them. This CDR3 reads CASSLAPRNTEAFF. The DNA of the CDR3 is TGTGCCAGCAGCTTAGCTCCCAGGAACACTGAAGCTTTCTTT.

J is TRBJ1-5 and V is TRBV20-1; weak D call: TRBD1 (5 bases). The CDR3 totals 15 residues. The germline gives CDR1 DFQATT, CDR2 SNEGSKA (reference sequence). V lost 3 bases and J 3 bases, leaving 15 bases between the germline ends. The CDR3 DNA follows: TGCAGTGCTAGTCTAGGCTTAGGGGACAATCAGCCCCAGCATTTT. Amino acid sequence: CSASLGLGDNQPQHF.

CDR3 amino acids: CASSLWSGDQPQHF. The CDR3 DNA reads as TGTGCCAGCAGCTTATGGTCCGGGGATCAGCCCCAGCATTTT. This chain uses TRBV7-2 with TRBJ1-5, with D unclear. The V gene's germline CDR1 is SGHTA and CDR2 FQGNSA. The V end lost 2 bases, the J end lost 5 bases, and 10 bases lay between the germline ends. The CDR3 sequence is 14 residues long.

The CDR3 DNA is TGTGCCAGCAGCTCTCAAAGTTTACAGGGAGGGCACACTGAAGCTTTCTTT. Protein sequence: CASSSQSLQGGHTEAFF. The chain has TRBV3-1 (or the pseudogene TRBV3-2) and TRBJ1-1, with D perhaps matching TRBD1 (6 bases). The CDR3 covers 17 residues. With 5 bases removed from V and 3 bases from J, the gap between germline ends came to 22 bases. CDR1 LGHDT and CDR2 YNNKEL come from the germline V gene (reference sequence).

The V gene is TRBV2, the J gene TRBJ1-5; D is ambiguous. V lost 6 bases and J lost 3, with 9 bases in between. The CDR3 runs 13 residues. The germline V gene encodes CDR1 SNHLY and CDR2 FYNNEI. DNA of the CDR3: TGTGCCAGCAGCCGGGATCTCAATCAGCCCCAGCATTTT. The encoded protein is CASSRDLNQPQHF.

The CDR3 here is CASSFNRVSEQYF. CDR3 nucleotide sequence: TGCGCCAGCAGCTTCAACAGGGTTAGCGAGCAGTACTTC. The genes are TRBV5-1 and TRBJ2-7, with D maybe TRBD1 (6 bases). V shed 2 bases and J shed 6 bases, with 12 bases lying between them. Germline lookup yields CDR1 SGHRS and CDR2 YFSETQ. This CDR3 is 13 amino acids long.

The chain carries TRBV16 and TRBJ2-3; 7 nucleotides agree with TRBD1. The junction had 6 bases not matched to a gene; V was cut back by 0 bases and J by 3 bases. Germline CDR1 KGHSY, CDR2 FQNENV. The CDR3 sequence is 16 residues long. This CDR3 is CASSQSKGAGTDTQYF. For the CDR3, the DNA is TGTGCCAGCAGCCAATCCAAGGGGGCAGGGACAGATACGCAGTATTTT.

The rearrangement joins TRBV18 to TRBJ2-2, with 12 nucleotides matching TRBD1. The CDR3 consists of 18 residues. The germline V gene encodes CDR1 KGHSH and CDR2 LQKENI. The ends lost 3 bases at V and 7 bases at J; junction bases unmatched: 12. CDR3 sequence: CASSPVMPGTGGIGELFF. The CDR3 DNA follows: TGTGCCAGCTCACCTGTCATGCCAGGGACAGGGGGCATCGGGGAGCTGTTTTTT. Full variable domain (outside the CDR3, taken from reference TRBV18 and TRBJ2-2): NAGVMQNPRHLVRRRGQEARLRCSPMKGHSHVYWYRQLPEEGLKFMVYLQKENIIDESGMPKERFSAEFPKEGPSILRIQQVVRGDSAAYFCASSPVMPGTGGIGELFFGEGSRLTVL.

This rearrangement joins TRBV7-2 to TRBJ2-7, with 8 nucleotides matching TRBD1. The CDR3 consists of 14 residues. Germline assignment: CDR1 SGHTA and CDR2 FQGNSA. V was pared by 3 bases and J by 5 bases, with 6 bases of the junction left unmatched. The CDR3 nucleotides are TGTGCCAGCAGCTTTGACAGGGGATCCAACGAGCAGTACTTC. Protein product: CASSFDRGSNEQYF.

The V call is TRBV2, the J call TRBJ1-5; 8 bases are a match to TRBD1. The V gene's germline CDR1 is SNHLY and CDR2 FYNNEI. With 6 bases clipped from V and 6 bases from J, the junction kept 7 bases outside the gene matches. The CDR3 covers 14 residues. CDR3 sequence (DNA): TGTGCCAGCAGGCAGGGGGCAGTCGGTCAGCCCCAGCATTTT. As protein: CASRQGAVGQPQHF.

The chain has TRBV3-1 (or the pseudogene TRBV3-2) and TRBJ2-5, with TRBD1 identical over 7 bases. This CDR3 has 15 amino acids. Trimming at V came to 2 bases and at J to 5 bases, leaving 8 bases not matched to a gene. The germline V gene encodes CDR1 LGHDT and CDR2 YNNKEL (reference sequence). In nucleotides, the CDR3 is TGTGCCAGCAGCCAATTCGAGACAGGGACGGAGACCCAGTACTTC. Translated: CASSQFETGTETQYF.

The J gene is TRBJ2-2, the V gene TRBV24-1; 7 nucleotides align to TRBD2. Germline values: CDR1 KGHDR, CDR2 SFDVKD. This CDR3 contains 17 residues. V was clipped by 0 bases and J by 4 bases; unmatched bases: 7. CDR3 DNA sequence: TGTGCCACCAGTGATTTGAGAGGGAGGGCTGGCACCGGGGAGCTGTTTTTT. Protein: CATSDLRGRAGTGELFF.

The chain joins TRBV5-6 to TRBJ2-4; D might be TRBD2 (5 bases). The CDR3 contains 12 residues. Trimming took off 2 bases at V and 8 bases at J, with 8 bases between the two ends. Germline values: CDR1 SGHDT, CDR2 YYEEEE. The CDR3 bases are TGTGCCAGCAGCTTTGGAGGTGACATTCAGTACTTC. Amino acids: CASSFGGDIQYF.

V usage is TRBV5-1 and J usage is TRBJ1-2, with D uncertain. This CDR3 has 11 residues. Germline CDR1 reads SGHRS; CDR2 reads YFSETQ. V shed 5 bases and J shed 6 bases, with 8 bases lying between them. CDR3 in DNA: TGCGCCAGCAGGGAGCCCGATGGCTACACCTTC. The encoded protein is CASREPDGYTF.